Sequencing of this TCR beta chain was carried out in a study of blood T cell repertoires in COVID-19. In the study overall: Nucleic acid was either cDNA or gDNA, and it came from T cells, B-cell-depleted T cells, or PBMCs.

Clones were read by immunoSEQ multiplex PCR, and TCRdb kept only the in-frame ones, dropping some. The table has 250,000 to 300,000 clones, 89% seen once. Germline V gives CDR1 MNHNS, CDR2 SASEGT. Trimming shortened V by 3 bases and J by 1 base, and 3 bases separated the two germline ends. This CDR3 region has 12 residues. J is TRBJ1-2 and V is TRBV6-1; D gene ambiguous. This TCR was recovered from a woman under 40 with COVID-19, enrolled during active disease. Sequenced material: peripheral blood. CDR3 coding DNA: TGTGCCAGCAGTGACAGTAACTATGGCTACACCTTC. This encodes CASSDSNYGYTF.